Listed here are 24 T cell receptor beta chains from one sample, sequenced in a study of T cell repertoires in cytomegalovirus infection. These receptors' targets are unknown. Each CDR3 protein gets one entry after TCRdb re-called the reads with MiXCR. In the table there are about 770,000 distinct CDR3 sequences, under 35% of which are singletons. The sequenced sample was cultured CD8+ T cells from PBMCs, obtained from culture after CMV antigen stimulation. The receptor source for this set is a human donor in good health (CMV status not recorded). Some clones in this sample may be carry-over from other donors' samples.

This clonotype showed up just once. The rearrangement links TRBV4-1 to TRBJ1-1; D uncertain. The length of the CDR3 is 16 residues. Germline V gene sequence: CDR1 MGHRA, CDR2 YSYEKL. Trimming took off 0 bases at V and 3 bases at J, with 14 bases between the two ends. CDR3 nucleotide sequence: TGCGCCAGCAGCCAAGAAGGAAGGTACGTTGACACTGAAGCTTTCTTT. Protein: CASSQEGRYVDTEAFF.

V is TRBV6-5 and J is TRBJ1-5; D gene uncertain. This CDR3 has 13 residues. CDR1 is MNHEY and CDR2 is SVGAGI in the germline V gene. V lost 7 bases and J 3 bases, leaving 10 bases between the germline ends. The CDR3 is CASTGHVNQPQHF. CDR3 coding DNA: TGTGCCAGCACTGGGCACGTCAATCAGCCCCAGCATTTT.

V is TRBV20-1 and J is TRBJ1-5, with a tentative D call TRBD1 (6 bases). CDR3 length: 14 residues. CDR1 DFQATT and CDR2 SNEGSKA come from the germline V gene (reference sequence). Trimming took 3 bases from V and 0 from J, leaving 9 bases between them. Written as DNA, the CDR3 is TGCAGTGCTAGGACAGGTCTTAGCAATCAGCCCCAGCATTTT. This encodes CSARTGLSNQPQHF.

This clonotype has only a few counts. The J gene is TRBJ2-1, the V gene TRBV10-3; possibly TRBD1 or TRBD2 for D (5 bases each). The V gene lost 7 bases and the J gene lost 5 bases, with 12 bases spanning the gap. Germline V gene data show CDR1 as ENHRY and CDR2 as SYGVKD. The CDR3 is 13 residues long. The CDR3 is CAIKTGTDNEQFF. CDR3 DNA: TGTGCCATCAAGACCGGGACCGACAATGAGCAGTTCTTC.

Here the CDR3 reads CASSLAGATQKAYNEQFF. The CDR3 region has the DNA TGCGCCAGCAGCTTGGCCGGGGCGACCCAAAAAGCCTACAATGAGCAGTTCTTC. The chain is built from TRBV5-1 and TRBJ2-1; D assignment may be TRBD1 or TRBD2 (5 bases each). CDR1 is SGHRS, CDR2 YFSETQ, per germline. Trimming stripped 0 bases from V and 2 bases from J, with 18 bases between. The CDR3 is made up of 18 amino acids.

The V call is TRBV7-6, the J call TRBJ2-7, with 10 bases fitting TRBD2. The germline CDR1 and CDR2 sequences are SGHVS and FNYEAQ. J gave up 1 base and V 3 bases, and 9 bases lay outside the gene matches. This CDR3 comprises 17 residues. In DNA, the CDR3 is TGTGCCAGCAGCTTTCTTAAGCGGGGGGGCACGTCCTACGAGCAGTACTTC. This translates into CASSFLKRGGTSYEQYF. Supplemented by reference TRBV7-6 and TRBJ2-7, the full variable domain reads GAGVSQSPRYKVTKRGQDVALRCDPISGHVSLYWYRQALGQGPEFLTYFNYEAQQDKSGLPNDRFSAERPEGSISTLTIQRTEQRDSAMYRCASSFLKRGGTSYEQYFGPGTRLTVT.

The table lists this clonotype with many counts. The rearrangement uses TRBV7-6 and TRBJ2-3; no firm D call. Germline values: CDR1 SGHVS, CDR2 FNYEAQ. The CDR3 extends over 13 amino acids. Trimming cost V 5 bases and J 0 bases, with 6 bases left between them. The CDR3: CASSPESTDTQYF. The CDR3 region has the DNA TGTGCCAGCAGCCCGGAGAGCACAGATACGCAGTATTTT.

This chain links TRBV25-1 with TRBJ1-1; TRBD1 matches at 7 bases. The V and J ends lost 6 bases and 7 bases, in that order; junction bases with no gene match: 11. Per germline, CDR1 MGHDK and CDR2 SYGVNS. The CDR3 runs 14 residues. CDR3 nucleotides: TGTGCCAGCAGGTGGGGGTTTCAGGGGGGTGAAGCTTTCTTT. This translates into CASRWGFQGGEAFF.

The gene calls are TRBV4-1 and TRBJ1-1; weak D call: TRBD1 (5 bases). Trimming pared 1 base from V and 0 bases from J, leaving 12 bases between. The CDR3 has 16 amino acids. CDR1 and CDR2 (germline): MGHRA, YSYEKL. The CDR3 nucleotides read TGCGCCAGCAGCCAAGGCACAGGCCCCATGAACACTGAAGCTTTCTTT. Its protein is CASSQGTGPMNTEAFF.

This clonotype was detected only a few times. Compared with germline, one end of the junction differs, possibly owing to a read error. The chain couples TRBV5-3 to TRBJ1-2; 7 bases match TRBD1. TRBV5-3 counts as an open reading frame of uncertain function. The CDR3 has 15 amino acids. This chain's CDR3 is CASSLLSDRNYGYTF. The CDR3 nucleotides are TGTGCCAGCAGCTTGCTTTCGGACAGGAACTATGGCTACACCTTC.

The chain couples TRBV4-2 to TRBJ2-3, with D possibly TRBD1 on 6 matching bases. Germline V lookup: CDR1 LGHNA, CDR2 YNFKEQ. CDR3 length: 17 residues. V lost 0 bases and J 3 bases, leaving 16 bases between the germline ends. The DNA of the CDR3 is TGTGCCAGCAGCCAAGATCCAATGGGGGCCGAAACAGATACGCAGTATTTT. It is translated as CASSQDPMGAETDTQYF.

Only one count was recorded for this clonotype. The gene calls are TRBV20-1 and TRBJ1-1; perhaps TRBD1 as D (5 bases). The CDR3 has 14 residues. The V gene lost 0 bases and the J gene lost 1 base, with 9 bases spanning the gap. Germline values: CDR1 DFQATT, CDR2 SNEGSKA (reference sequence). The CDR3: CSAREPGSNTEAFF. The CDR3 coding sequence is TGCAGTGCTAGAGAGCCAGGGTCGAACACTGAAGCTTTCTTT.

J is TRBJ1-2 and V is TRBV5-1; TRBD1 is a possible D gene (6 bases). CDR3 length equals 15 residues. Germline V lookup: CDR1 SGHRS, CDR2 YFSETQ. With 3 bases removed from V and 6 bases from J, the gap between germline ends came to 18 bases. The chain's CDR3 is CASSYLSGAPHGYTF. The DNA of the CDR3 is TGCGCCAGCAGCTATTTATCGGGGGCTCCCCATGGCTACACCTTC.

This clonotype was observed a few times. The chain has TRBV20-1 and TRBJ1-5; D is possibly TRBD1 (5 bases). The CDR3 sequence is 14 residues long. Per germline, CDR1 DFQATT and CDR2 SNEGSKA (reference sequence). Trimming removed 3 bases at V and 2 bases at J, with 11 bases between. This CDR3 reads CSASPGYGNQPQHF. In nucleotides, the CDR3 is TGCAGTGCTAGTCCAGGGTACGGCAATCAGCCCCAGCATTTT.

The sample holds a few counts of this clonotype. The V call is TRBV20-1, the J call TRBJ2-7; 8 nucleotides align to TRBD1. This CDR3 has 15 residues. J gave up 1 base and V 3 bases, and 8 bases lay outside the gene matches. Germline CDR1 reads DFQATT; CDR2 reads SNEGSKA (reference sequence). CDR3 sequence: CSASPDDRGSYEQYF. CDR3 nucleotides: TGCAGTGCTAGCCCGGACGACAGGGGATCCTACGAGCAGTACTTC.

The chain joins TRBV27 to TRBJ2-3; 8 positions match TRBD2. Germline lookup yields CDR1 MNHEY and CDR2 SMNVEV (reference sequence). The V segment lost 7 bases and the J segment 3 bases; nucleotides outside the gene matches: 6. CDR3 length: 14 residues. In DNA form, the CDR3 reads TGTGCCAGCACGTTTGGCGGGGGGACAGATACGCAGTATTTT. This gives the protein CASTFGGGTDTQYF.

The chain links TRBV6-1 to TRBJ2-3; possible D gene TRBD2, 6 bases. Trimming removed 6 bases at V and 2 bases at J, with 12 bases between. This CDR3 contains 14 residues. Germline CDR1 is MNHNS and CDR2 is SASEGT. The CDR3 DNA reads TGTGCCAGCAGCCCCTTGGGACTCACAGATACGCAGTATTTT. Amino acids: CASSPLGLTDTQYF.

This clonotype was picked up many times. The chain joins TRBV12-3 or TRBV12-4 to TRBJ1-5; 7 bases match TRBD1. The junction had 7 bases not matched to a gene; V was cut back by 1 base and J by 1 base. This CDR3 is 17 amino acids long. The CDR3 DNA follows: TGTGCCAGCAGTTTAGATGGAGGCAGGGGGAGCAATCAGCCCCAGCATTTT. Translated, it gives CASSLDGGRGSNQPQHF.

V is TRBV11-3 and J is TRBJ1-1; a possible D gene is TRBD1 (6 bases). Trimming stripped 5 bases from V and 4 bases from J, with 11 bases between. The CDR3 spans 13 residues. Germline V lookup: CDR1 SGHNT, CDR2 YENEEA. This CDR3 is CASSQGSLTEAFF. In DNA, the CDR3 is TGTGCCAGCAGCCAGGGGTCTCTCACTGAAGCTTTCTTT.

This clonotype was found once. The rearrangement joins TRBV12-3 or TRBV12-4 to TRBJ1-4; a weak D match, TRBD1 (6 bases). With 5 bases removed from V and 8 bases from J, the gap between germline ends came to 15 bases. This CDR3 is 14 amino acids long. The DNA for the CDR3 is TGTGCCAGCAGTCCCCAGGGGTGGGAGGAAAAACTGTTTTTT. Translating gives CASSPQGWEEKLFF.

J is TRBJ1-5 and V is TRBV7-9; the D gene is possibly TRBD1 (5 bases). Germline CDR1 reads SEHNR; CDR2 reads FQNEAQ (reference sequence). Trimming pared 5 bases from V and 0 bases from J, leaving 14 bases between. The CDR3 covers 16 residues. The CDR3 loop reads CASSPMGPNSNQPQHF. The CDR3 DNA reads TGTGCCAGCAGCCCAATGGGGCCTAATAGCAATCAGCCCCAGCATTTT.

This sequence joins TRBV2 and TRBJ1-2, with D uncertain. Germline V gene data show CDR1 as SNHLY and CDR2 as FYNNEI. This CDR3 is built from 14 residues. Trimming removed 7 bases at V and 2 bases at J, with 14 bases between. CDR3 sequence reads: CASTTPRVNYGYTF. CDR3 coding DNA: TGTGCCAGCACCACTCCGAGAGTGAACTATGGCTACACCTTC.

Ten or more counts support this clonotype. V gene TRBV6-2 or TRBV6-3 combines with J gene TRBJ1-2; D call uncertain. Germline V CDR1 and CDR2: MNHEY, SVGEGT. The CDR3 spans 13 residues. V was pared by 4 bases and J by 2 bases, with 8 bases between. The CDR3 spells CASSWLTNYGYTF. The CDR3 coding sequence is TGTGCCAGCAGTTGGCTGACAAACTATGGCTACACCTTC.

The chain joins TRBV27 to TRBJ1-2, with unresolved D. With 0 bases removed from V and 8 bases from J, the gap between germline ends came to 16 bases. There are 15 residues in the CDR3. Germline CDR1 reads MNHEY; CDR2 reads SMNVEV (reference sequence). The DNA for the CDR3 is TGTGCCAGCAGTTTATCCCGGACCGCTTCTAGCGGCTACACCTTC. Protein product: CASSLSRTASSGYTF.